This T cell receptor beta chain emerged from a study of shared clonotypes between healthy human individuals. CDR1 is MGHRA, CDR2 YSYEKL, per germline. CDR3 size: 18 residues. After removal of 0 bases from V and 1 base from J, the junction contained 8 bases not matched to a gene. Clones were sequenced by immunoSEQ multiplex PCR, and TCRdb holds only the in-frame ones, with some missing. The table shows roughly 1,500,000 clones, with approximately 98% occurring only once. The chain uses TRBV4-1 and TRBJ2-5; 10 positions match TRBD2. Sequenced: naive CD4+ T cells sorted from blood. Subset here: CD45RA+ positively selected. The TCR sequence derives from a man under 40 in good health. DNA for the CDR3: TGCGCCAGCAGCCAAGATCTTGAAGGACTAGCGGTCCAAGAGACCCAGTACTTC. Residues: CASSQDLEGLAVQETQYF.